This T cell receptor (beta chain) was identified during a study of T cells in Graves' hyperthyroidism and ophthalmopathy. Germline CDR1 reads SNHLY; CDR2 reads FYNNEI. The V and J ends lost 4 bases and 5 bases respectively, with 14 bases between them. This CDR3 comprises 14 residues. Using RNA transcripts as the source, TCR beta CDR3 regions were amplified. An initial round of RT-PCR targeting the TCR CDR3 relied on the HTBI primer set. TCRdb reanalysed the multiplex PCR reads using MiXCR and keeps one entry per CDR3 protein. The top ten clones hold roughly 13% of a sample with around 250,000 distinct CDR3 sequences, less than 15% of them seen once. This clonotype showed up many times.

The sequenced material came from blood. The J gene is TRBJ1-1, the V gene TRBV2; D is ambiguous. The clonotype originates from a woman aged 35 to 49 with Graves' hyperthyroidism that later progressed to Graves' ophthalmopathy. The DNA for the CDR3 is TGTGCCAGCAGTGTATCCGATTCGGGGACTGAAGCTTTCTTT. Amino acids: CASSVSDSGTEAFF.